The 10 T cell receptor beta chains presented below share a single source sample, sequenced in a study of blood T cells in healthy people across ages. Alongside a J-beta primer mix, a sample-barcoded 5' primer served in a second PCR lasting about 6 to 12 cycles. TCRdb re-called the 5' RACE reads through MiXCR, storing one row per CDR3 protein. The sample records roughly 800,000 distinct CDR3 sequences, roughly 50% being singletons. The specimen sequenced was blood. These receptors were obtained from a man younger than 40 in good health.

The chain joins TRBV27 to TRBJ2-7, with 7 bases that match TRBD1. Per the germline V gene, CDR1 is MNHEY and CDR2 is SMNVEV (reference sequence). J lost 0 bases, V lost 6 bases, and 2 bases had no gene match. The CDR3 spans 13 residues. Here the CDR3 reads CASRGQTSYEQYF. For the CDR3, the DNA is TGTGCCAGCAGGGGACAGACCTCCTACGAGCAGTACTTC.

The chain carries TRBV12-3 or TRBV12-4 and TRBJ2-1, with 12 bases aligning to TRBD2. This CDR3 has 15 residues. With V trimmed by 6 bases and J by 9 bases, 9 bases remained unmatched. The CDR3 loop is CASSPSSGGAIEQFF. DNA of the CDR3: TGTGCCAGCAGCCCGTCTAGCGGGGGGGCCATTGAGCAGTTCTTC.

V is TRBV28 and J is TRBJ2-5; 10 nucleotides line up with TRBD2. Germline V gene lookup returns CDR1 MDHEN and CDR2 SYDVKM. Trimming cost V 6 bases and J 5 bases; bases outside gene matches: 9. CDR3 size: 15 residues. The CDR3 DNA follows: TGTGCCAGCAGGGTAGCGGGAGGTCTTTGGGAGACCCAGTACTTC. Amino acid sequence: CASRVAGGLWETQYF.

This chain links TRBV15 with TRBJ2-7; TRBD2 might be the D (6 bases). Germline V gene data show CDR1 as LNHNV and CDR2 as YYDKDF (reference sequence). Trimming left V 3 bases short and J 5 bases short, with 32 bases between. This CDR3 comprises 20 residues. The CDR3 coding sequence is TGTGCCACCAGCAGGACTCTGGGGAGCGGGCTAAGGAAAGGAGGCCACGAGCAGTACTTC. It codes for CATSRTLGSGLRKGGHEQYF.

There are a few counts of this clonotype. This chain connects TRBV7-8 to TRBJ2-6; TRBD1 agrees at 7 bases. After removal of 6 bases from V and 2 bases from J, the junction contained 4 bases not matched to a gene. The germline gives CDR1 SGHVS, CDR2 FQNEAQ. The CDR3 consists of 15 residues. CDR3 sequence: CASSSQGTGANVLTF. The CDR3, as DNA: TGTGCCAGCAGTTCACAGGGGACTGGGGCCAACGTCCTGACTTTC.

As DNA, the CDR3 is TGTGCCAGCAGGCGTACGGGACTGGGCAATGAGCAGTTCTTC. This gives the protein CASRRTGLGNEQFF. J is TRBJ2-1 and V is TRBV5-6, with D possibly matching TRBD2 (6 bases). CDR1 and CDR2 from the germline V gene are SGHDT and YYEEEE. Trimming shortened V by 5 bases and J by 6 bases, and 15 bases separated the two germline ends. This CDR3 has 14 residues.

The gene calls are TRBV6-5 and TRBJ2-3; a possible D gene is TRBD2 (6 bases). The CDR3 runs to 13 residues. Germline assignment: CDR1 MNHEY and CDR2 SVGAGI. The V and J ends lost 6 bases and 8 bases respectively, with 15 bases between them. CDR3 sequence reads: CASSLTSTGTQYF. The CDR3 bases are TGTGCCAGCAGCCTAACTAGCACGGGTACGCAGTATTTT.

This clonotype appeared many times. The CDR3 loop reads CSVRPFTGAYGYTF. CDR3 sequence (DNA): TGCAGCGTTCGCCCATTCACAGGGGCCTATGGCTACACCTTC. This chain joins TRBV29-1 and TRBJ1-2, with 7 bases fitting TRBD1. V lost 5 bases, J lost 4 bases, and 10 bases stayed unmatched. The V gene's germline CDR1 is SQVTM and CDR2 ANQGSEA. The CDR3 covers 14 residues.

The V and J genes are TRBV6-5 and TRBJ1-2, with D maybe TRBD1 (5 bases). Per the germline V gene, CDR1 is MNHEY and CDR2 is SVGAGI. The V end was cut by 6 bases, the J end by 8 bases, with 25 bases between. CDR3 size: 16 residues. This chain's CDR3 is CASRDEQASLLAGYTF. CDR3 nucleotide sequence: TGTGCCAGCAGGGACGAACAGGCGTCTCTCCTCGCGGGCTACACCTTC.

This clonotype showed up just a few times. The chain combines TRBV7-2 with TRBJ2-3; D unclear. V lost 5 bases to trimming and J lost 7 bases, with 22 bases between them. This CDR3 spans 16 amino acids. Germline V CDR1 and CDR2: SGHTA, FQGNSA. The CDR3 loop is CASSRATTAFLHTQYF. The CDR3, as DNA: TGTGCCAGCAGCCGTGCGACCACTGCGTTTTTACATACGCAGTATTTT.